The T cell receptor (beta chain) described here comes from a study of cytomegalovirus exposure and HLA in healthy donors. PCR involved 60 Vbeta and 13 Jbeta primers. TCRdb's table, derived via immunoSEQ multiplex PCR, lists solely in-frame clones and lacks some. This table holds 120,000 or so clones, about 9.4% found once. This CDR3 is built from 16 residues. With V trimmed by 0 bases and J by 7 bases, 7 bases remained unmatched. Germline V gene data show CDR1 as MNHNS and CDR2 as SASEGT. This receptor was identified in a woman in her thirties or forties in good health and CMV-seropositive. The sequencing input was PBMCs. V is TRBV6-1 and J is TRBJ1-4; 8 nucleotides agree with TRBD1. This chain's CDR3 is CASSEAVTGAGEKLFF. The CDR3, as DNA: TGTGCCAGCAGTGAAGCCGTGACAGGGGCAGGTGAAAAACTGTTTTTT.